The rows below give T cell receptor beta chains drawn from one sample of a study of shared clonotypes between healthy human individuals. The protocol was immunoSEQ multiplex PCR, while the TCRdb copy is restricted to in-frame clones and leaves out a portion. The table records 450,000 to 500,000 clones, over 75% of them present only once. The sequenced sample was PBMCs. The source is a woman aged 40 to 50 in good health. Some clones in this sample may be carry-over from other donors' samples. CDR3s include the opening cysteine and the closing phenylalanine or tryptophan.

V gene | CDR3 protein
TRBV11-1 | CASSPSGRVLDTQYF
TRBV5-1 | CASSSGEQETQYF
TRBV2 | CASTAGSYGYTF
TRBV5-1 | CASSLRTGGGGANVLTF
TRBV5-1 | CASSEDDSAYGYTF
TRBV4-2 | CASSQETGRYNEQFF
TRBV4-1 | CASSQVSSGNTEAFF
TRBV4-2 | CASSQDRRVAGEISSTDTQYF
TRBV7-9 | CASSPRGATSPYEQYF
TRBV27 | CASSRTGDYGYTF